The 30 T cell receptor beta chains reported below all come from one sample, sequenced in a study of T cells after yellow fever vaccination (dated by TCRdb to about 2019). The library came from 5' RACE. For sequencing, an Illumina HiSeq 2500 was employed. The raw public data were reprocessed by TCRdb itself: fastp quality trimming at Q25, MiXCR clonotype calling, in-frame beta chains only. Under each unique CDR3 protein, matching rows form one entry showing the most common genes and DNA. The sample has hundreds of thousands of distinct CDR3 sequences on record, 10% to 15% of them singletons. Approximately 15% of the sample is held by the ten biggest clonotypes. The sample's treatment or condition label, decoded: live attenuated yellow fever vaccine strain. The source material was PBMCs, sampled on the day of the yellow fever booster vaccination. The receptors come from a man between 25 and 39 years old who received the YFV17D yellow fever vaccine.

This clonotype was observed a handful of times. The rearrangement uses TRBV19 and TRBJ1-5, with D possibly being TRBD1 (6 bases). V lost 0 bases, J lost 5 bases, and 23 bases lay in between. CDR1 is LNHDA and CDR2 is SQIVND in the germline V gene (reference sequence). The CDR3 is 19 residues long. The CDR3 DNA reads TGTGCCAGTAGTATAGATTGGACCCCCACAGGGAAGAAGTATCAGCCCCAGCATTTT. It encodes CASSIDWTPTGKKYQPQHF.

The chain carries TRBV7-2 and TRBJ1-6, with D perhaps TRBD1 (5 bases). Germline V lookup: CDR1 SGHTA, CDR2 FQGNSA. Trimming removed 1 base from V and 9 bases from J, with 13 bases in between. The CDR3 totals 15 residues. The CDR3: CASSLVGTGGSPLHF. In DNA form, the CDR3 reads TGTGCCAGCAGCTTAGTCGGGACCGGCGGTTCACCCCTCCACTTT.

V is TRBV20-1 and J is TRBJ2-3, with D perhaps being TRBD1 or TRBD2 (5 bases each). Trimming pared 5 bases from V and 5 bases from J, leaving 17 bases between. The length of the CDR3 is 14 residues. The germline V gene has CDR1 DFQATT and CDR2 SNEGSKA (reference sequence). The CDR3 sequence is CSAVGTATGDTQYF. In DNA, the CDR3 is TGCAGTGCTGTCGGGACGGCGACTGGAGATACGCAGTATTTT.

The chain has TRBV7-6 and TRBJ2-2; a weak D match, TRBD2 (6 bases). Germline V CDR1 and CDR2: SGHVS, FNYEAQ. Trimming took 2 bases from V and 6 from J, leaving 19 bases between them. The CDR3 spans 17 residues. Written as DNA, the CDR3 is TGTGCCAGCAGCTTACTCGCTAGCGAGAGATGGGCCGGGGAGCTGTTTTTT. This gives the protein CASSLLASERWAGELFF.

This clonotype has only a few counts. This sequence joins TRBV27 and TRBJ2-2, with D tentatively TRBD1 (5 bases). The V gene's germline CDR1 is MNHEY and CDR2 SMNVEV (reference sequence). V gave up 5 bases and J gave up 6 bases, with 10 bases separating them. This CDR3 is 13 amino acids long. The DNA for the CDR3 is TGTGCCAGCAGTACCGACAGAGCCGGGGAGCTGTTTTTT. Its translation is CASSTDRAGELFF.

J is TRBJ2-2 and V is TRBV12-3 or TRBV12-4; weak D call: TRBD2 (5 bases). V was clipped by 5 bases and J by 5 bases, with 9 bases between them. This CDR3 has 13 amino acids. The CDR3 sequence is CASSKGSTGELFF. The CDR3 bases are TGTGCCAGCAGTAAAGGGAGTACCGGGGAGCTGTTTTTT.

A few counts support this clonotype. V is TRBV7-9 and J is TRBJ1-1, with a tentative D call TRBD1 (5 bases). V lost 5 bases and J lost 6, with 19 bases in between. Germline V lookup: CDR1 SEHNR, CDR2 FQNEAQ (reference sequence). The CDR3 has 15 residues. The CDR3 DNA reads TGTGCCAGCAGCCCCCAACAGGTGGGCAATTCTGAAGCTTTCTTT. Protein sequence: CASSPQQVGNSEAFF.

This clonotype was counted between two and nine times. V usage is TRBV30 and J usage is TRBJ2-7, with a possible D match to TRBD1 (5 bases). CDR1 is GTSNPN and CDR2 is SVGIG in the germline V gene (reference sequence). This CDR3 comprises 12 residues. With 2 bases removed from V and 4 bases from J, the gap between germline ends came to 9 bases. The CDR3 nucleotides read TGTGCCTGGAGTTGGCAGGGTTACGAGCAGTACTTC. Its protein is CAWSWQGYEQYF.

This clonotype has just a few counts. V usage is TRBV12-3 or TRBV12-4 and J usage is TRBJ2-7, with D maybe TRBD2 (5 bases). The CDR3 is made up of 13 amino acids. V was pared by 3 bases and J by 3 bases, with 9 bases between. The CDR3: CASSFPGFYEQYF. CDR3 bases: TGTGCCAGCAGTTTTCCGGGATTCTACGAGCAGTACTTC.

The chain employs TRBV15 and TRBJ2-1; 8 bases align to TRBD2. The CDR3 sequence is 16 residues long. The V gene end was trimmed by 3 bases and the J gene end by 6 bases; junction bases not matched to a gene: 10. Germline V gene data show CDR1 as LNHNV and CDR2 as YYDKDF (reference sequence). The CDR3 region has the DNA TGTGCCACCAGCAGGCAATGGGGGAGCGGGGGCAATGAGCAGTTCTTC. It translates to CATSRQWGSGGNEQFF.

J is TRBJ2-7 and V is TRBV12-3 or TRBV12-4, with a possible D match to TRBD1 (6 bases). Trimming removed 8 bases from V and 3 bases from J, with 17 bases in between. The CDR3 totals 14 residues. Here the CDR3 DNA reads TGTGCCAGCGGACGGACAGAAGAACTCTACGAGCAGTACTTC. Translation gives CASGRTEELYEQYF.

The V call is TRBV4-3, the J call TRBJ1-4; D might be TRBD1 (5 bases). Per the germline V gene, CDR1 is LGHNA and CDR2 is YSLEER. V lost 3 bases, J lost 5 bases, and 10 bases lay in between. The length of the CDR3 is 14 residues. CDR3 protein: CASSQGGRNEKLFF. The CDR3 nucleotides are TGCGCCAGCAGCCAGGGGGGTAGGAATGAAAAACTGTTTTTT.

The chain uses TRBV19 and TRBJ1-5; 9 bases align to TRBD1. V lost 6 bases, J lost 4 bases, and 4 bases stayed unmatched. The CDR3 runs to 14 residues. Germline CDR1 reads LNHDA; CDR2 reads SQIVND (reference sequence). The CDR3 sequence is CASRRDRVNQPQHF. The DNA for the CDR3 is TGTGCCAGTAGGCGGGACAGGGTAAATCAGCCCCAGCATTTT.

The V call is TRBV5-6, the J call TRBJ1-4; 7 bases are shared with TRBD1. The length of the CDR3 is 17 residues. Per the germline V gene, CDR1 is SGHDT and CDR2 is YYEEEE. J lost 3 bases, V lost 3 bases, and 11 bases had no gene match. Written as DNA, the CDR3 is TGTGCCAGCAGCTCGGGGAACACAGGGGTCCCTAATGAAAAACTGTTTTTT. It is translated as CASSSGNTGVPNEKLFF.

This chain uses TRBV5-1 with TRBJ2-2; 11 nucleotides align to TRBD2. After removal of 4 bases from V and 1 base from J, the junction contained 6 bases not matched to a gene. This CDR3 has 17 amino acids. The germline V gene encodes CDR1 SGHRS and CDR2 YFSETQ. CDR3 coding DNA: TGCGCCAGCAGCAGGGAGACTAGCGGGAAGAACACCGGGGAGCTGTTTTTT. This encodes CASSRETSGKNTGELFF.

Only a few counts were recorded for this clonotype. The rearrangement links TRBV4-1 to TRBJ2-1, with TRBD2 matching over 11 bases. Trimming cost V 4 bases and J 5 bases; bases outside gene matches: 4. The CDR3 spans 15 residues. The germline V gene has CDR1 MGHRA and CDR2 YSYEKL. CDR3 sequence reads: CASSPIAGGDNEQFF. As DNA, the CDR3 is TGCGCCAGCAGCCCTATAGCGGGGGGGGACAATGAGCAGTTCTTC.

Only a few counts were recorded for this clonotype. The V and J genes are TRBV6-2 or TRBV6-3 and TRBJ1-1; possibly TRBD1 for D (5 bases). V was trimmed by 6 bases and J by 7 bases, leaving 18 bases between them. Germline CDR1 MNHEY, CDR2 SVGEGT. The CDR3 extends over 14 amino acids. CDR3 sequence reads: CASSPHTGPSEAFF. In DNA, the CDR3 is TGTGCCAGCAGCCCGCACACAGGACCGAGTGAAGCTTTCTTT.

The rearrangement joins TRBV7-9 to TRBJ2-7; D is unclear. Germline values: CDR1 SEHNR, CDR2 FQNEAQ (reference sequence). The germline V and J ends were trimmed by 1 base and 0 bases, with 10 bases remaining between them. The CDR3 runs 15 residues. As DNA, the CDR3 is TGTGCCAGCAGCTTAGAGGGTAGTTTCTCCTACGAGCAGTACTTC. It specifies CASSLEGSFSYEQYF.

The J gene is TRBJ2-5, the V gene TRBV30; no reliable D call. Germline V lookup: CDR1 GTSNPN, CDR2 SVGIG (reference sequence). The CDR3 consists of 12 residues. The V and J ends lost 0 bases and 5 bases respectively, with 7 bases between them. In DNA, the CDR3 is TGTGCCTGGAGTGTTACGTTCGAGACCCAGTACTTC. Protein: CAWSVTFETQYF.

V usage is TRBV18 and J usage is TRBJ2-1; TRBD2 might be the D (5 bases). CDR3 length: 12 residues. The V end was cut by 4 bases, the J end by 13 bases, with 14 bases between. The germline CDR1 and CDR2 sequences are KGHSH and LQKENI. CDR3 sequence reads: CASSLQRREQFF. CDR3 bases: TGTGCCAGCTCACTCCAAAGACGGGAACAGTTCTTC.

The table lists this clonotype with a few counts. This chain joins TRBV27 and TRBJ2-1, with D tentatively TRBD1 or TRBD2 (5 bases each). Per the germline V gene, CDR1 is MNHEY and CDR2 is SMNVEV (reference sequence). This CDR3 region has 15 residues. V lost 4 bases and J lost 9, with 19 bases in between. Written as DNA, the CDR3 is TGTGCCAGCAGTTCCTGGGGACCCGAGGGAAGTGAGCAGTTCTTC. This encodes CASSSWGPEGSEQFF.

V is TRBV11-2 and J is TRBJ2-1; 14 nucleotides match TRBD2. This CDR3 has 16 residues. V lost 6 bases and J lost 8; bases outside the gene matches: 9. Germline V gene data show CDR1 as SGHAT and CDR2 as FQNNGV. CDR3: CASRRLAGGPDYEQFF. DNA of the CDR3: TGTGCCAGCAGGCGACTAGCGGGAGGGCCAGACTATGAGCAGTTCTTC. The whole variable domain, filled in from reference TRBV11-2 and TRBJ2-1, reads EAGVAQSPRYKIIEKRQSVAFWCNPISGHATLYWYQQILGQGPKLLIQFQNNGVVDDSQLPKDRFSAERLKGVDSTLKIQPAKLEDSAVYLCASRRLAGGPDYEQFFGPGTRLTVL.

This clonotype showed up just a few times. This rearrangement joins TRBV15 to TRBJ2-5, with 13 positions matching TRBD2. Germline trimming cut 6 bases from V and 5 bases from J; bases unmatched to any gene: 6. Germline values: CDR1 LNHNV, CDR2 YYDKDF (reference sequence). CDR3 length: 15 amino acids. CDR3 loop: CATRVGLAGLETQYF. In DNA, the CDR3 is TGTGCCACCAGAGTGGGACTAGCGGGACTCGAGACCCAGTACTTC. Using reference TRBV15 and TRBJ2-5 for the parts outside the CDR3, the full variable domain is DAMVIQNPRYQVTQFGKPVTLSCSQTLNHNVMYWYQQKSSQAPKLLFHYYDKDFNNEADTPDNFQSRRPNTSFCFLDIRSPGLGDTAMYLCATRVGLAGLETQYFGPGTRLLVL.

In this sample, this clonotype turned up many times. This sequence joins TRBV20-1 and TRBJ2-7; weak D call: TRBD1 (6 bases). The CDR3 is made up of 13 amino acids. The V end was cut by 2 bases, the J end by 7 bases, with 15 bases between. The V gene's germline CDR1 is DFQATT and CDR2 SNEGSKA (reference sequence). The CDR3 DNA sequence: TGCAGTGCTAGATCAGGGGCGAGGATTGAGCAGTACTTC. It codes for CSARSGARIEQYF.

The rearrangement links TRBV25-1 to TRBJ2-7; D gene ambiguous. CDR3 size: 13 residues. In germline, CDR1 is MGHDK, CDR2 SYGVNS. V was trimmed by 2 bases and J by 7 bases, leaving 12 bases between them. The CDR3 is CASSESPPTEQYF. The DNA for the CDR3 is TGTGCCAGCAGTGAAAGCCCTCCTACGGAGCAGTACTTC.

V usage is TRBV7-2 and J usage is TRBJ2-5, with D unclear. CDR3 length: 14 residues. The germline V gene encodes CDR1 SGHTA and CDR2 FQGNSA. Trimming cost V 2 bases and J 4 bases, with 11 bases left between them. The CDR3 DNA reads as TGTGCCAGCAGCTTATTTAGGGCCCGAGAGACCCAGTACTTC. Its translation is CASSLFRARETQYF.

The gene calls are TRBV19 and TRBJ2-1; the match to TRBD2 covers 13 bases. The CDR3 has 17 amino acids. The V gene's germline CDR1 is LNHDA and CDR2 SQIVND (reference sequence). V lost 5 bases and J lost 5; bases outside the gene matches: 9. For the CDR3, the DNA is TGTGCCAGTAGTGCCCGGACTAGCGGGAGCAAGAACAATGAGCAGTTCTTC. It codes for CASSARTSGSKNNEQFF.

CDR3 residues: CASSQDSSTYNEQFF. CDR3 bases: TGTGCCAGCAGCCAAGACAGCAGCACCTACAATGAGCAGTTCTTC. The rearrangement uses TRBV3-1 and TRBJ2-1; no reliable D call. The V gene's germline CDR1 is LGHDT and CDR2 YNNKEL (reference sequence). CDR3 length: 15 amino acids. Trimming took 0 bases from V and 2 from J, leaving 8 bases between them.

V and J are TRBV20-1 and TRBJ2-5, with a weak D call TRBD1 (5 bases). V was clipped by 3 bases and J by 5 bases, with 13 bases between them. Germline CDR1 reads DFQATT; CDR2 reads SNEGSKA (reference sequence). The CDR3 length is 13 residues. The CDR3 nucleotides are TGCAGTGCTAGCTCCCAGGGCGTGGAGACCCAGTACTTC. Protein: CSASSQGVETQYF.

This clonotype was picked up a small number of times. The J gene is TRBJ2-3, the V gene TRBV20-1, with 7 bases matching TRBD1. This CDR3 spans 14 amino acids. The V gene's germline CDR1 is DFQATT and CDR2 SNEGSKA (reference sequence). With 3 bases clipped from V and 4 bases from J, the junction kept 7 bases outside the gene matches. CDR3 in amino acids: CSARTGLVADTQYF. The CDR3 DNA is TGCAGTGCTAGGACAGGGTTGGTTGCAGATACGCAGTATTTT.